These 32 T cell receptor beta chains originate from one sample sequenced in a study of blood T cell repertoires in COVID-19. The method was immunoSEQ multiplex PCR; TCRdb's version includes in-frame clones alone and lacks a portion of them. The sample includes 60,000 to 75,000 clones, roughly four fifths of them seen just once. Source material: peripheral blood. Source of these receptors: a human donor in a cohort sampled during active COVID-19.

The chain is built from TRBV6-4 and TRBJ2-1; D uncertain. Germline CDR1 reads MRHNA; CDR2 reads SNTAGT. The CDR3 is 16 amino acids. Deletions cut 4 bases from V and 2 bases from J, with 15 bases between. Written as DNA, the CDR3 is TGTGCCAGCAGTGTAGCCGCCGGAAGCCCCTACAATGAGCAGTTCTTC. Translated: CASSVAAGSPYNEQFF.

The V and J genes are TRBV7-8 and TRBJ1-2; tentative D call: TRBD1 (5 bases). CDR1 is SGHVS and CDR2 is FQNEAQ in the germline V gene. The germline V and J ends were trimmed by 1 base and 2 bases, with 11 bases remaining between them. The CDR3 is 15 amino acids. CDR3 in DNA: TGTGCCAGCAGCTTAGTAATCGGGGGAAACTATGGCTACACCTTC. This translates into CASSLVIGGNYGYTF.

The chain couples TRBV27 to TRBJ2-1, with D unresolved. From germline, CDR1 is MNHEY and CDR2 SMNVEV (reference sequence). Trimming cost V 6 bases and J 5 bases, with 5 bases left between them. There are 11 residues in the CDR3. CDR3 DNA sequence: TGTGCCAGCAGCCTTAACAATGAGCAGTTCTTC. This sequence encodes CASSLNNEQFF.

The chain couples TRBV3-1 (or the pseudogene TRBV3-2) to TRBJ1-5; tentative D call: TRBD1 (6 bases). Deletions cut 1 base from V and 6 bases from J, with 10 bases between. The germline gives CDR1 LGHDT, CDR2 YNNKEL (reference sequence). The CDR3 extends over 14 amino acids. CDR3 sequence: CASSQGGGRQPQHF. In nucleotides, the CDR3 is TGTGCCAGCAGCCAAGGGGGGGGGCGTCAGCCCCAGCATTTT.

V usage is TRBV5-6 and J usage is TRBJ2-4, with D possibly being TRBD2 (5 bases). V lost 0 bases and J lost 1, with 8 bases in between. This CDR3 region has 15 residues. Germline V CDR1 and CDR2: SGHDT, YYEEEE. The CDR3 DNA sequence: TGTGCCAGCAGCTTGGTACCGGGGGCCAAAAACATTCAGTACTTC. This codes for CASSLVPGAKNIQYF.

The chain combines TRBV4-2 with TRBJ2-3; TRBD2 matches 8 bases. The CDR3 is made up of 14 amino acids. Germline V gives CDR1 LGHNA, CDR2 YNFKEQ. V lost 4 bases, J lost 7 bases, and 7 bases stayed unmatched. CDR3 sequence: CASSPGGGSYTQYF. The DNA for the CDR3 is TGTGCCAGCAGCCCGGGGGGGGGAAGTTATACGCAGTATTTT.

V gene TRBV5-1 combines with J gene TRBJ1-5; 11 nucleotides match TRBD1. The J segment lost 6 bases and the V segment lost 4 bases, leaving 6 bases of the junction unmatched. The CDR3 has 15 residues. The germline V gene has CDR1 SGHRS and CDR2 YFSETQ. CDR3 nucleotides: TGCGCCAGCAGCCGGGGACAGGGGGTAGGTCAGCCCCAGCATTTT. This translates into CASSRGQGVGQPQHF.

The V call is TRBV19, the J call TRBJ2-1; D is perhaps TRBD1 (5 bases). With 3 bases removed from V and 6 bases from J, the gap between germline ends came to 6 bases. This CDR3 spans 12 amino acids. Germline loops: CDR1 LNHDA, CDR2 SQIVND (reference sequence). CDR3 DNA sequence: TGTGCCAGTAGTATCAGGGTCAATGAGCAGTTCTTC. It specifies CASSIRVNEQFF.

The CDR3 coding sequence is TGTGCCAGCAGCCTTACCGGGCGGGGGCTACCCTACGAGCAGTACGTC. Its protein product is CASSLTGRGLPYEQYV. This chain links TRBV11-2 with TRBJ2-7; D might be TRBD2 (7 bases). Trimming stripped 5 bases from V and 2 bases from J, with 19 bases between. CDR1 and CDR2 (germline): SGHAT, FQNNGV. The CDR3 is 16 amino acids.

The rearrangement links TRBV28 to TRBJ1-2, with D tentatively TRBD1 (6 bases). The CDR3 has 13 residues. V was clipped by 7 bases and J by 4 bases, with 13 bases between them. Germline V CDR1 and CDR2: MDHEN, SYDVKM. The CDR3 nucleotides are TGTGCCAGCACCCGGGGCAGGGGCTATGGCTACACCTTC. Its protein is CASTRGRGYGYTF.

The CDR3 DNA follows: TGTGCCAGCAGCATCCGGGACAGGGGGCCAACTAATGAAAAACTGTTTTTT. This gives the protein CASSIRDRGPTNEKLFF. The rearrangement uses TRBV9 and TRBJ1-4; 12 nucleotides match TRBD1. This CDR3 comprises 17 residues. V shed 4 bases and J 0 bases; nucleotides not matched to a gene: 4. CDR1 is SGDLS, CDR2 YYNGEE, per germline.

This clone was observed a handful of times. The V call is TRBV4-1, the J call TRBJ2-7, with 7 bases fitting TRBD2. Germline CDR1 is MGHRA and CDR2 is YSYEKL. V shed 0 bases and J 5 bases; nucleotides not matched to a gene: 13. CDR3 length equals 17 residues. CDR3 DNA sequence: TGCGCCAGCAGCCAAGAAATCGGGGGGTTCGTGGAGAACGAGCAGTACTTC. Its translation: CASSQEIGGFVENEQYF.

The genes are TRBV2 and TRBJ2-5; D uncertain. This CDR3 spans 15 amino acids. The ends were cut back, 0 bases at V and 3 bases at J, with 11 bases in the middle. Germline V gene data show CDR1 as SNHLY and CDR2 as FYNNEI. CDR3 nucleotide sequence: TGTGCCAGCAGTGAAGCTTTACAGAAAAAAGAGACCCAGTACTTC. The encoded protein is CASSEALQKKETQYF.

CDR3 protein: CASSHTVAGNTIYF. CDR3 nucleotide sequence: TGTGCCAGCAGCCATACAGTGGCTGGAAACACCATATATTTT. The rearrangement joins TRBV7-9 to TRBJ1-3, with no clear D. Germline-derived CDR1 and CDR2 are SEHNR and FQNEAQ (reference sequence). This CDR3 comprises 14 residues. The V end was cut by 5 bases, the J end by 2 bases, with 10 bases between.

The chain uses TRBV7-6 and TRBJ1-1; TRBD1 agrees at 10 bases. The length of the CDR3 is 15 residues. Losses at the gene ends were 2 bases for V and 1 base for J; bases not matched to a gene: 1. Germline V gene lookup returns CDR1 SGHVS and CDR2 FNYEAQ. CDR3 in amino acids: CASSLRTGGNTEAFF. CDR3 sequence (DNA): TGTGCCAGCAGCTTACGGACAGGGGGGAACACTGAAGCTTTCTTT.

J is TRBJ2-7 and V is TRBV28; D gene unclear. CDR1 MDHEN and CDR2 SYDVKM come from the germline V gene. CDR3 length equals 13 residues. V lost 2 bases to trimming and J lost 0 bases, with 5 bases between them. The CDR3 DNA reads as TGTGCCAGCAGTTTACCGGGCTCCTACGAGCAGTACGTC. Its translation: CASSLPGSYEQYV.

This chain connects TRBV5-5 to TRBJ2-3, with D unresolved. Trimming left V 0 bases short and J 0 bases short, with 8 bases between. The CDR3 length is 15 residues. Germline V CDR1 and CDR2: SGHKS, YYEKEE (reference sequence). CDR3 sequence (DNA): TGTGCCAGCAGCTTGGCGCCAGGAAGCACAGATACGCAGTATTTT. It translates to CASSLAPGSTDTQYF.

This chain joins TRBV21-1 and TRBJ1-5. TRBV21-1 has pseudogene status. The CDR3 sequence is 15 residues long. The CDR3 protein is CASPGGGYDSQPQHF. CDR3 DNA sequence: TGTGCCTCGCCCGGTGGAGGGTATGACAGTCAGCCCCAGCATTTT.

V is TRBV10-3 and J is TRBJ2-7, with D tentatively TRBD2 (6 bases). This CDR3 spans 14 amino acids. V dropped 5 bases and J dropped 9 bases, with 20 bases sitting between them. The V gene's germline CDR1 is ENHRY and CDR2 SYGVKD. For the CDR3, the DNA is TGTGCCATCAGTTCGGGACTCATTAGTCCAGCGCAGTACTTC. This gives the protein CAISSGLISPAQYF.

The chain employs TRBV4-2 and TRBJ1-6, with D uncertain. The V and J ends lost 0 bases and 0 bases respectively, with 6 bases between them. CDR1 LGHNA and CDR2 YNFKEQ come from the germline V gene. This CDR3 contains 16 residues. CDR3 residues: CASSQELSSYNSPLHF. As DNA, the CDR3 is TGTGCCAGCAGCCAAGAGCTCAGCTCCTATAATTCACCCCTCCACTTT.

This chain links TRBV19 with TRBJ1-3, with D uncertain. This CDR3 is built from 16 residues. V gave up 3 bases and J gave up 0 bases, with 12 bases separating them. Germline CDR1 is LNHDA and CDR2 is SQIVND (reference sequence). The CDR3 nucleotides read TGTGCCAGTAGTATCCCGACTCCTCGCTCTGGAAACACCATATATTTT. Residues: CASSIPTPRSGNTIYF.

The CDR3 coding sequence is TGTGCCAGCACAAACCGGGGGGGCGCCCACGGCCAGTACGTC. Its protein is CASTNRGGAHGQYV. The genes are TRBV6-5 and TRBJ2-7, with 8 bases matching TRBD2. The ends lost 7 bases at V and 10 bases at J; junction bases unmatched: 15. Per germline, CDR1 MNHEY and CDR2 SVGAGI. The length of the CDR3 is 14 residues.

With regard to this clone: This sample also contains other DNA sequences that code for the same CDR3. The rearrangement joins TRBV7-9 to TRBJ2-7; D not resolved. V was trimmed by 5 bases and J by 10 bases, leaving 18 bases between them. Germline V gene sequence: CDR1 SEHNR, CDR2 FQNEAQ (reference sequence). The CDR3 is 13 residues long. Here the CDR3 DNA reads TGTGCCAGCAGCCACTCGTCCCCTGATTTACAGTACGTC. It encodes CASSHSSPDLQYV.

The J gene is TRBJ2-3, the V gene TRBV29-1, with a possible D match to TRBD2 (5 bases). The V and J ends lost 3 bases and 1 base respectively, with 8 bases between them. There are 13 residues in the CDR3. In germline, CDR1 is SQVTM, CDR2 ANQGSEA. CDR3 in amino acids: CSVDLGGTDTQYF. CDR3 DNA: TGCAGCGTTGACCTCGGGGGCACAGATACGCAGTATTTT.

CDR3 amino acids: CASSLGGGNYGYTF. CDR3 nucleotides: TGTGCCAGCAGCTTGGGGGGAGGTAACTATGGCTACACCTTC. V is TRBV5-4 and J is TRBJ1-2; no definite D call. The CDR3 is made up of 14 amino acids. The V end was cut by 0 bases, the J end by 1 base, with 7 bases between. Germline CDR1 is SGHNT and CDR2 is YYREEE (reference sequence).

This chain joins TRBV18 and TRBJ2-3; 7 nucleotides agree with TRBD2. The CDR3 runs to 15 residues. Per the germline V gene, CDR1 is KGHSH and CDR2 is LQKENI. Unmatched junction bases numbered 2, after V lost 1 base and J lost 1 base. The CDR3 region is CASSPRRGGTDTQYF. The CDR3 DNA reads TGTGCCAGCTCACCACGTCGGGGGGGCACAGATACGCAGTATTTT.

The chain joins TRBV11-2 to TRBJ2-7; D possibly corresponds to TRBD1 (5 bases). Trimming pared 1 base from V and 3 bases from J, leaving 10 bases between. Germline V CDR1 and CDR2: SGHAT, FQNNGV. The CDR3 contains 14 residues. This CDR3 reads CASSLVFDSYEQYF. As DNA, the CDR3 is TGTGCCAGCAGCTTAGTTTTCGACAGCTACGAGCAGTACTTC. Drawing the rest from reference TRBV11-2 and TRBJ2-7, the complete variable domain is EAGVAQSPRYKIIEKRQSVAFWCNPISGHATLYWYQQILGQGPKLLIQFQNNGVVDDSQLPKDRFSAERLKGVDSTLKIQPAKLEDSAVYLCASSLVFDSYEQYFGPGTRLTVT.

CDR3 sequence reads: CASSPVGQGNYGYTF. Here the CDR3 DNA reads TGTGCCAGCAGCCCCGTGGGACAGGGGAACTATGGCTACACCTTC. The chain uses TRBV5-4 and TRBJ1-2, with 10 nucleotides matching TRBD1. The CDR3 is 15 residues long. V gave up 4 bases and J gave up 2 bases; unmatched junction bases: 5. Germline V gene sequence: CDR1 SGHNT, CDR2 YYREEE (reference sequence).

This clone has a single count. The chain recombines TRBV23-1 with TRBJ2-7, with D perhaps TRBD1 (6 bases). TRBV23-1 is an ORF; its function is uncertain. The CDR3 is 14 residues long. The V gene lost 2 bases and the J gene lost 2 bases, with 10 bases spanning the gap. The CDR3 region is CASSQPRGAYEQYV. CDR3 nucleotide sequence: TGCGCCAGCAGTCAACCCAGGGGTGCCTACGAGCAGTACGTC.

In its sample, this clone was seen a few times. The CDR3 DNA reads as TGTGCCAGCAGTTTAGGGGGGGCAGGGGAGCAAGACTATGGCTACACCTTC. Translated, it gives CASSLGGAGEQDYGYTF. J is TRBJ1-2 and V is TRBV28, with D perhaps matching TRBD1 (6 bases). The CDR3 sequence is 17 residues long. Trimming removed 2 bases at V and 3 bases at J, with 19 bases between. CDR1 and CDR2 from the germline V gene are MDHEN and SYDVKM.

The chain joins TRBV3-1 (or the pseudogene TRBV3-2) to TRBJ1-2, with 8 nucleotides matching TRBD1. The V segment lost 5 bases and the J segment 6 bases; nucleotides outside the gene matches: 8. CDR3 length: 14 residues. The germline V gene has CDR1 LGHDT and CDR2 YNNKEL (reference sequence). The CDR3: CASSDSGTGNGYTF. The CDR3 coding sequence is TGTGCCAGCAGCGACTCCGGGACAGGAAATGGCTACACCTTC.

V usage is TRBV6-6 and J usage is TRBJ1-5; D ambiguous. The ends were cut back, 4 bases at V and 7 bases at J, with 11 bases in the middle. Germline loops: CDR1 MNHNY, CDR2 SVGAGI (reference sequence). The CDR3 loop spans 13 amino acids. The DNA of the CDR3 is TGTGCCAGCAGTTTAGAGGCAGCGCAGCCCCAGCATTTT. Encoded protein: CASSLEAAQPQHF.